These 12 T cell receptor beta chains came from one sample sequenced in a study of shared clonotypes between healthy human individuals (dated by TCRdb to 2020 to 2021). CD8 naive samples were CD45RO-negative cells positively selected for CCR7, giving a CD45RA+CCR7+ population that excluded TemRA cells. Library construction relied on the immunoSEQ multiplex PCR assay. As stored in TCRdb, this immuneACCESS dataset retains in-frame rearrangements with V and J assigned. A fraction of the clones does not appear; measured against another copy, unresolved V genes explain less than half of the discrepancy, and the remainder lacks a known reason. In all, the sample holds about 680,000 clones, and about 92% of those were seen once. The ten most abundant clones make up approximately 24% of the sample. The specimen sequenced was naive CD8+ T cells sorted from blood. This specimen's cell subset or site label, interpreted: CD45RA+CCR7+. These receptors came from a man between 25 and 39 years old in good health.

This chain uses TRBV28 with TRBJ2-1; TRBD2 agrees at 13 bases. Germline CDR1 and CDR2: MDHEN and SYDVKM. With 6 bases clipped from V and 3 bases from J, the junction kept 2 bases outside the gene matches. The CDR3 has 15 residues. The CDR3 loop is CASRGLAGVYNEQFF. The CDR3 DNA reads as TGTGCCAGCAGAGGACTAGCGGGAGTCTACAATGAGCAGTTCTTC.

Only one count was recorded for this clone. The rearrangement uses TRBV7-2 and TRBJ2-1, with 11 bases identical to TRBD2. V trimming: 5 bases; J trimming: 8 bases; junction bases outside the gene matches: 8. The CDR3 is 15 amino acids. Germline V gene data show CDR1 as SGHTA and CDR2 as FQGNSA. This CDR3 is CASSPGTSGSDEQFF. CDR3 DNA sequence: TGTGCCAGCAGCCCGGGCACTAGCGGGAGCGATGAGCAGTTCTTC.

This chain uses TRBV27 with TRBJ2-2; D may be TRBD2 (5 bases). The CDR3 runs 12 residues. CDR1 is MNHEY, CDR2 SMNVEV, per germline (reference sequence). Trimming removed 6 bases at V and 11 bases at J, with 13 bases between. Here the CDR3 DNA reads TGTGCCAGCAGACTCGGTGGAGGAGAGCTGTTTTTT. Encoded protein: CASRLGGGELFF.

The rearrangement joins TRBV27 to TRBJ2-3, with TRBD2 as a possible D gene (5 bases). V was clipped by 2 bases and J by 7 bases, with 25 bases between them. Germline CDR1 is MNHEY and CDR2 is SMNVEV (reference sequence). The CDR3 contains 18 residues. The CDR3 spells CASSLKPPFVGVGNTQYF. In nucleotides, the CDR3 is TGTGCCAGCAGTTTAAAACCACCTTTTGTGGGAGTTGGGAATACGCAGTATTTT.

The V and J genes are TRBV7-9 and TRBJ2-7; perhaps D is TRBD1 or TRBD2 (5 bases each). The CDR3 sequence is 14 residues long. CDR1 is SEHNR and CDR2 is FQNEAQ in the germline V gene (reference sequence). Between the trimmed V and J ends, which lost 2 bases and 0 bases, there was a span of 8 bases. This chain's CDR3 is CASSLPGPSYEQYF. In DNA form, the CDR3 reads TGTGCCAGCAGCTTACCGGGGCCCTCCTACGAGCAGTACTTC. Full variable domain (missing parts from reference TRBV7-9 and TRBJ2-7): DTGVSQNPRHKITKRGQNVTFRCDPISEHNRLYWYRQTLGQGPEFLTYFQNEAQLEKSRLLSDRFSAERPKGSFSTLEIQRTEQGDSAMYLCASSLPGPSYEQYFGPGTRLTVT.

The chain carries TRBV12-5 and TRBJ1-1, with 7 bases lining up with TRBD1. The CDR3 loop spans 16 amino acids. V trimming: 5 bases; J trimming: 0 bases; junction bases outside the gene matches: 9. Germline loops: CDR1 LGHNT, CDR2 FRNRAP. CDR3 sequence: CASGLTLTGVNTEAFF. CDR3 nucleotide sequence: TGTGCTAGTGGTCTAACTCTAACAGGGGTGAACACTGAAGCTTTCTTT.

This clone was recorded a few times. This CDR3 reads CASRTPGVVIEQYF. DNA for the CDR3: TGTGCCAGCAGAACCCCAGGGGTTGTGATCGAGCAGTACTTC. V and J are TRBV11-2 and TRBJ2-7; D is possibly TRBD1 (6 bases). V was shortened by 6 bases and J by 6 bases, with 18 bases between the two germline ends. CDR1 and CDR2 (germline): SGHAT, FQNNGV. This CDR3 contains 14 residues.

J is TRBJ2-7 and V is TRBV30; 7 bases map to TRBD1. The length of the CDR3 is 13 residues. Germline V gives CDR1 GTSNPN, CDR2 SVGIG (reference sequence). Trimming cost V 0 bases and J 6 bases; bases outside gene matches: 5. The CDR3: CAWSVNNRGEQYF. The CDR3, as DNA: TGTGCCTGGAGTGTCAATAACAGGGGCGAGCAGTACTTC.

V usage is TRBV4-3 and J usage is TRBJ2-1; 13 bases line up with TRBD2. V trimming: 3 bases; J trimming: 7 bases; junction bases outside the gene matches: 3. Germline V gene data show CDR1 as LGHNA and CDR2 as YSLEER. CDR3 length: 15 residues. CDR3 nucleotides: TGCGCCAGCAGCCACGGGACTAGCGGGAAGAATGAGCAGTTCTTC. It translates to CASSHGTSGKNEQFF.

This chain uses TRBV18 with TRBJ2-7; the D gene could be TRBD1 or TRBD2 (6 bases each). The CDR3 has 16 amino acids. V was pared by 6 bases and J by 2 bases, with 20 bases between. Germline V gene lookup returns CDR1 KGHSH and CDR2 LQKENI. CDR3 bases: TGTGCCAGCTCCAGTCGTTCGGGGGCGAGAACCTACGAGCAGTACTTC. The encoded protein is CASSSRSGARTYEQYF.

Notes on this clone: An end of the junction does not agree with germline; a read error may underlie this. The chain has TRBV27 and TRBJ2-1; 9 nucleotides align to TRBD1. The V gene's germline CDR1 is MNHEY and CDR2 SMNVEV (reference sequence). The CDR3 spans 12 residues. CDR3 protein: CASSTLQGANLF. The CDR3 region has the DNA TGTGCCAGCAGCACCCTACAGGGGGCAAATCTCTTC.

This clone occurred a few times. This rearrangement joins TRBV7-3 to TRBJ2-5; possible D gene TRBD1, 6 bases. V lost 5 bases and J lost 2, with 12 bases in between. Looked up from germline, CDR1 is SGHTA and CDR2 is FQGTGA. The CDR3 is 14 residues long. The chain's CDR3 is CASSPTGLQETQYF. The DNA of the CDR3 is TGTGCCAGCAGCCCCACAGGGCTTCAAGAGACCCAGTACTTC.